Listed below are T cell receptor beta chains from one sample, sequenced in a study of Ad26.COV2.S vaccination and SARS-CoV-2 variants. TCRdb's copy holds only in-frame clones and misses some; the assay was immunoSEQ multiplex PCR. This sample yields 350,000 to 500,000 clones, of which about 90% are seen a single time; approximately 4.5% belongs to the top ten. Specimen: peripheral blood, collected in a trial of Ad26.COV2.S vaccine versus placebo. Receptors were obtained from a person between 18 and 59 years old who received the Ad26.COV2.S COVID-19 vaccine or a placebo. Both conserved end residues are part of each CDR3. A D gene is named only where the DNA matches it firmly. Some rows mark clone size as missing; the rest say once, few, many or name a class of expanded clone.

clone_size j_call cdr3_length d_call v_call cdr3_aa cdr3_nt
. TRBJ2-5 15 . TRBV4-3 CASSQEWLAKETQYF TGCGCCAGCAGCCAAGAATGGCTAGCGAAGGAGACCCAGTACTTC
. TRBJ2-4 12 . TRBV7-2 CASGQSDAIQYF TGTGCCAGCGGGCAGTCAGACGCCATTCAGTACTTC
. TRBJ1-1 13 TRBD1 TRBV27 CASSHGQGTEAFF TGTGCCAGCAGTCACGGACAGGGAACTGAAGCTTTCTTT
. TRBJ2-1 16 TRBD2 TRBV19 CASTKFTPSGDNEQFF TGTGCCAGTACCAAGTTCACTCCTAGCGGAGACAATGAGCAGTTCTTC
. TRBJ1-1 14 . TRBV15 CATSSRRGSTEAFF TGTGCCACCAGCTCACGGAGGGGCTCCACTGAAGCTTTCTTT
many TRBJ1-4 13 . TRBV30 CAGGQQGSEKLFF TGTGCCGGGGGGCAGCAGGGGAGTGAAAAACTGTTTTTT
. TRBJ2-1 18 TRBD2 TRBV7-9 CASSSPRPLAGGRNEQFF TGTGCCAGCAGCTCTCCCCGCCCGCTAGCGGGAGGGCGCAATGAGCAGTTCTTC
. TRBJ1-1 11 TRBD1 TRBV6-5 CASTRDREAFF TGTGCCAGCACAAGGGACAGGGAAGCTTTCTTT
. TRBJ1-1 15 . TRBV24-1 CATSDTGWPNTEAFF TGTGCCACCAGTGATACGGGGTGGCCTAACACTGAAGCTTTCTTT
. TRBJ2-3 14 . TRBV9 CASNRERGTDTQYF TGTGCCAGCAACAGGGAGAGGGGCACAGATACGCAGTATTTT
. TRBJ1-5 14 TRBD1 TRBV5-8 CASSFGQGNQPQHF TGTGCCAGCAGCTTCGGACAGGGCAATCAGCCCCAGCATTTT
. TRBJ1-6 15 . TRBV6-1 CASSERPGENSPLHF TGTGCCAGCAGTGAAAGGCCAGGAGAAAATTCACCCCTCCACTTT
. TRBJ1-5 16 TRBD1 TRBV28 CASSPPGQGSNQPQHF TGTGCCAGCAGCCCGCCGGGACAGGGCTCCAATCAGCCCCAGCATTTT
. TRBJ2-1 13 . TRBV9 CASSVARDNEQFF TGTGCCAGCAGCGTAGCCAGGGACAATGAGCAGTTCTTC
. TRBJ1-5 17 TRBD1 TRBV28 CASSFGWTGDDNQPQHF TGTGCCAGCAGTTTTGGTTGGACAGGGGACGATAATCAGCCCCAGCATTTT
once TRBJ2-7 14 . TRBV5-1 CASSLERFSYEQYF TGCGCCAGCAGCTTGGAAAGATTCTCCTACGAGCAGTACTTC
. TRBJ2-5 13 . TRBV5-1 CASSSGTQETQYF TGCGCCAGCAGCTCCGGGACACAAGAGACCCAGTACTTC
. TRBJ2-5 15 TRBD2 TRBV6-5 CASSDSLAGGETQYF TGTGCCAGCAGTGACTCACTAGCGGGAGGGGAGACCCAGTACTTC
. TRBJ1-2 14 TRBD1 TRBV7-2 CATLADREGGGYTF TGTGCCACTCTGGCGGACAGGGAAGGTGGTGGCTACACCTTC
. TRBJ2-3 16 TRBD2 TRBV7-2 CASRGTSAHHTDTQYF TGTGCCAGCAGGGGGACTAGCGCTCACCACACAGATACGCAGTATTTT
. TRBJ1-6 16 . TRBV19 CMAGDTGGSYNSPLHF TGTATGGCAGGAGATACAGGCGGCTCCTATAATTCACCCCTCCACTTT
. TRBJ2-1 12 . TRBV11-2 CASSATRNEQFF TGTGCCAGCAGCGCTACTAGGAATGAGCAGTTCTTC
once TRBJ1-5 14 TRBD1 TRBV10-3 CAISPGQGNQPQHF TGTGCCATCAGCCCGGGACAGGGGAATCAGCCCCAGCATTTT
. TRBJ2-5 17 TRBD2 TRBV24-1 CATSETKAGARLETQYF TGTGCCACCAGTGAAACTAAAGCGGGAGCGCGCCTGGAGACCCAGTACTTC
. TRBJ2-1 15 TRBD2 TRBV7-6 CASSLFRGGLNEQFF TGTGCCAGCAGCTTATTCCGGGGGGGGCTCAATGAGCAGTTCTTC
. TRBJ2-3 13 TRBD2 TRBV2 CASSEAGGDTQYF TGTGCCAGCAGTGAAGCGGGGGGGGATACGCAGTATTTT
. TRBJ1-6 13 TRBD1 TRBV18 CASSRQGNSPLHF TGTGCCAGCTCACGACAGGGAAATTCACCCCTCCACTTT
. TRBJ1-6 12 TRBD1 TRBV28 CATGGAGSPLHF TGTGCCACAGGGGGGGCAGGCTCACCCCTCCACTTT
. TRBJ2-1 15 TRBD2 TRBV24-1 CATSDLTSGHNEQFF TGTGCCACCAGTGATTTGACTAGCGGCCACAATGAGCAGTTCTTC
. TRBJ2-2 15 . TRBV6-6 CASSYGSFRTGELFF TGTGCCAGCAGTTACGGGTCCTTTAGAACCGGGGAGCTGTTTTTT